These T cell receptor beta chains were read from a single sample in a study of CD8+CD57+ T cells in acquired aplastic anemia. TCRdb re-derived calls from the reads in MiXCR, one entry per CDR3 protein. The sample includes hundreds of thousands of distinct CDR3 sequences, roughly 34% of them seen just once. The sequencing input was sorted CD4+, CD8+, or CD8+CD57+ T cells (not recorded which) from PBMCs. All receptors come from a human donor with aplastic anemia. The CDR3 runs from the conserved cysteine through the conserved F or W. The order of the fields is J gene, D gene, V gene, CDR3 protein. D genes are given only for firm matches.

J: TRBJ1-2
D: NA
V: TRBV10-3
CDR3: CAIFIGGRRNYGYTF

J: TRBJ1-2
D: NA
V: TRBV9
CDR3: CASSTGNYGYTF

J: TRBJ2-7
D: NA
V: TRBV7-2
CDR3: CASSLASSGYYEQYF

J: TRBJ2-7
D: NA
V: TRBV11-2
CDR3: CASSLVGGGQVTYEQYF

J: TRBJ2-3
D: NA
V: TRBV19
CDR3: CASSPPGAGITDTQYF

J: TRBJ2-3
D: TRBD2
V: TRBV11-1
CDR3: CASSSRNSGREADTQYF

J: TRBJ1-5
D: TRBD1
V: TRBV2
CDR3: CASSEGQGLRHQHF

J: TRBJ2-7
D: NA
V: TRBV10-3
CDR3: CAISCASRRGVTYEQYF

J: TRBJ2-4
D: TRBD1
V: TRBV2
CDR3: CASSPDGQGAGNIQYF

J: TRBJ1-1
D: TRBD1
V: TRBV14
CDR3: CASSKRTGGIANTEAFF